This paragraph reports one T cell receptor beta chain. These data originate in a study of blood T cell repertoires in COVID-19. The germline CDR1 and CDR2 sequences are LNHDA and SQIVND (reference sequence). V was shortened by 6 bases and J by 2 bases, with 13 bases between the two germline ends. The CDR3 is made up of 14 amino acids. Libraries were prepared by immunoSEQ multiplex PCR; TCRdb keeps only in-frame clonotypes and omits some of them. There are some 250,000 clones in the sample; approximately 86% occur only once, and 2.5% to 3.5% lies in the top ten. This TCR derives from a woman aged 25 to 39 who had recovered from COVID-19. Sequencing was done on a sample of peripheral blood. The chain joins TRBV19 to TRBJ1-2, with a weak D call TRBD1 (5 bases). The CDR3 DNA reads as TGTGCCAGTAGGAAGACACAGGAGAACTATGGCTACACCTTC. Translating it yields CASRKTQENYGYTF.